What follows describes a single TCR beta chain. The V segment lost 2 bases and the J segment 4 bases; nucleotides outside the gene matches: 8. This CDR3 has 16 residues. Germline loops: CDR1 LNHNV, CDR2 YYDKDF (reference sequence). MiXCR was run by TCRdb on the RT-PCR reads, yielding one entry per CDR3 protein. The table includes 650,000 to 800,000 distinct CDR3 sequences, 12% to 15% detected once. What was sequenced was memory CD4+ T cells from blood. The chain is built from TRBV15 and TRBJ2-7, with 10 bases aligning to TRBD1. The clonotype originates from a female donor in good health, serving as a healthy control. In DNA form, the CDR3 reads TGTGCCACCAGCAGAACTGGGACAGGGGTGCTGTACGAGCAGTACTTC. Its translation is CATSRTGTGVLYEQYF.